These 11 T cell receptor beta chains were sequenced from one sample in a study of blood T cell repertoires in COVID-19 (dated by TCRdb to about 2020). Receptor amplification or capture employed the immunoSEQ multiplex PCR assay. TCRdb retrieved this table from immuneACCESS and kept in-frame rearrangements only. Not all clones are present; in checked studies, unresolved V genes account for under half, and no reason is known for the remainder. The sample table shows 110,000 or so clones, and about 89% are seen once. About 20% of the sample goes to the ten largest clones. The sample comprised peripheral blood. These receptors came from a human donor with acute or convalescent COVID-19. The donor label of this sample is uncertain.

This chain connects TRBV27 to TRBJ2-2, with 8 nucleotides matching TRBD2. Germline V CDR1 and CDR2: MNHEY, SMNVEV (reference sequence). V lost 2 bases, J lost 5 bases, and 4 bases stayed unmatched. This CDR3 contains 15 residues. The CDR3 here is CASSLGTRATGELFF. In DNA, the CDR3 is TGTGCCAGCAGTTTAGGGACTAGAGCTACCGGGGAGCTGTTTTTT.

The J gene is TRBJ2-3, the V gene TRBV12-2; TRBD2, the table's D call, lacks a check against the DNA. TRBV12-2 is described as a pseudogene. CDR3 length equals 16 residues. The CDR3 region is CASRLAREGTQDTQYF. The CDR3 coding sequence is TGTGCAAGTCGCTTAGCCAGGGAGGGTACACAGGATACGCAGTATTTT.

The chain carries TRBV28 and TRBJ1-2; perhaps TRBD1 as D (6 bases). The germline V gene encodes CDR1 MDHEN and CDR2 SYDVKM. The CDR3 consists of 14 residues. The V end lost 6 bases, the J end lost 0 bases, and 11 bases lay between the germline ends. DNA for the CDR3: TGTGCCAGCAGCACCGGGACATCTAACTATGGCTACACCTTC. Translated, it gives CASSTGTSNYGYTF.

This clone has only a few counts. The genes are TRBV28 and TRBJ1-4, with TRBD1 matching 9 bases. CDR3 length equals 18 residues. V shed 4 bases, J shed 2 bases, and the junction held 11 bases outside the gene matches. Germline loops: CDR1 MDHEN, CDR2 SYDVKM. The CDR3 DNA sequence: TGTGCCAGCAGTTCTACCCGGGACAGGGTTGGCACTAATGAAAAACTGTTTTTT. This gives the protein CASSSTRDRVGTNEKLFF.

This chain connects TRBV19 to TRBJ2-6; D unresolved. V was shortened by 6 bases and J by 0 bases, with 6 bases between the two germline ends. CDR1 and CDR2 from the germline V gene are LNHDA and SQIVND (reference sequence). The CDR3 runs 14 residues. CDR3 nucleotide sequence: TGTGCCAGTAGGAGAGTCTCTGGGGCCAACGTCCTGACTTTC. Protein sequence: CASRRVSGANVLTF.

The chain combines TRBV6-5 with TRBJ1-2, with unresolved D. This CDR3 has 14 residues. V lost 5 bases and J 4 bases, leaving 14 bases between the germline ends. The germline V gene encodes CDR1 MNHEY and CDR2 SVGAGI. This CDR3 reads CASSTAGFGYGYTF. In nucleotides, the CDR3 is TGTGCCAGCAGTACAGCGGGGTTTGGCTATGGCTACACCTTC.

V gene TRBV7-2 combines with J gene TRBJ1-3, with D tentatively TRBD1 (6 bases). The CDR3 is 17 amino acids. Germline CDR1 and CDR2: SGHTA and FQGNSA. V was cut by 1 base and J by 0 bases, with 13 bases left in between. DNA of the CDR3: TGTGCCAGCAGCTTAGTAAAGGGGGAATACTCTGGAAACACCATATATTTT. It yields the protein CASSLVKGEYSGNTIYF. The full variable domain, completed using reference TRBV7-2 and TRBJ1-3, is GAGVSQSPSNKVTEKGKDVELRCDPISGHTALYWYRQSLGQGLEFLIYFQGNSAPDKSGLPSDRFSAERTGGSVSTLTIQRTQQEDSAVYLCASSLVKGEYSGNTIYFGEGSWLTVV.

This clone was seen only once. V is TRBV20-1 and J is TRBJ2-1; 7 positions agree with TRBD2. Trimming at V came to 3 bases and at J to 5 bases, leaving 7 bases not matched to a gene. The CDR3 extends over 14 amino acids. The germline gives CDR1 DFQATT, CDR2 SNEGSKA (reference sequence). In DNA form, the CDR3 reads TGCAGTGCTAGTCGTCCCGGACTAGACAATGAGCAGTTCTTC. It yields the protein CSASRPGLDNEQFF.

The chain has TRBV7-2 and TRBJ1-4; 9 bases are shared with TRBD1. Trimming removed 2 bases from V and 7 bases from J; junction bases left unmatched: 5. The CDR3 contains 15 residues. Per germline, CDR1 SGHTA and CDR2 FQGNSA. CDR3 DNA sequence: TGTGCCAGCAGCTTATTGGGGACAGGGCTTGAAAAACTGTTTTTT. Its translation is CASSLLGTGLEKLFF. Using reference TRBV7-2 and TRBJ1-4 for the parts outside the CDR3, the full variable domain is GAGVSQSPSNKVTEKGKDVELRCDPISGHTALYWYRQSLGQGLEFLIYFQGNSAPDKSGLPSDRFSAERTGGSVSTLTIQRTQQEDSAVYLCASSLLGTGLEKLFFGSGTQLSVL.

The V call is TRBV4-1, the J call TRBJ1-1; a possible D gene is TRBD1 (5 bases). The germline gives CDR1 MGHRA, CDR2 YSYEKL. The CDR3 is 16 amino acids. V was trimmed by 5 bases and J by 1 base, leaving 17 bases between them. CDR3 in amino acids: CASSLLPAGENTEAFF. The DNA for the CDR3 is TGCGCCAGCAGCTTACTCCCGGCGGGGGAGAACACTGAAGCTTTCTTT.

The chain joins TRBV28 to TRBJ2-7, with TRBD2 matching over 8 bases. V dropped 7 bases and J dropped 0; count of bases not matched to a gene: 14. The germline gives CDR1 MDHEN, CDR2 SYDVKM. This CDR3 has 17 residues. The chain's CDR3 is CASIGAGGGRFSYEQYF. Here the CDR3 DNA reads TGTGCCAGCATCGGCGCCGGCGGCGGGAGGTTCTCCTACGAGCAGTACTTC.